These 23 T cell receptor beta chains share one sample of origin, sequenced in a study of T cells in localized non-small cell lung cancer. The repertoire was sequenced with immunoSEQ multiplex PCR; TCRdb's copy has only in-frame clones and lacks some. The sample includes roughly 58,000 clones, roughly four fifths seen only once; the top ten take around 4.8%. The sequences come from PBMCs, collected before any cancer treatment. These receptors were collected from a man aged 40 to 75 with stage II lung adenocarcinoma.

Turning to this clone: One end of the junction does not line up with germline, which may come from a read error. The same CDR3 arises from other DNA sequences in this sample as well. This chain joins TRBV2 and TRBJ2-2, with a weak D call TRBD2 (5 bases). Germline CDR1 SNHLY, CDR2 FYNNEI. The CDR3 contains 13 residues. The CDR3 region has the DNA TGTGCCAGCAGTGGACGGTGGACCGGGGAGCTATTTTTT. This translates into CASSGRWTGELFF.

The V call is TRBV5-1, the J call TRBJ2-7; tentative D call: TRBD1 (6 bases). The CDR3 runs 14 residues. The ends were cut back, 0 bases at V and 2 bases at J, with 9 bases in the middle. CDR1 is SGHRS, CDR2 YFSETQ, per germline. This CDR3 is CASSLDGTPYEQYF. As DNA, the CDR3 is TGCGCCAGCAGCTTGGATGGGACACCCTACGAGCAGTACTTC.

The chain recombines TRBV6-1 with TRBJ2-5; the D is unclear. Trimming removed 6 bases at V and 1 base at J, with 15 bases between. The CDR3 is 15 residues long. Germline values: CDR1 MNHNS, CDR2 SASEGT. CDR3 coding DNA: TGTGCCAGCAGGGGGATGTTGTACCGCCAAGAGACCCAGTACTTC. It yields the protein CASRGMLYRQETQYF.

This clone was counted at least ten times. V is TRBV5-4 and J is TRBJ2-5; no clear D gene. In germline, CDR1 is SGHNT, CDR2 YYREEE (reference sequence). V was clipped by 0 bases and J by 5 bases, with 8 bases between them. This CDR3 spans 13 amino acids. The CDR3 nucleotides read TGTGCCAGCAGCTTGGCTTTTGTGGAGACCCAGTACTTC. Its protein is CASSLAFVETQYF.

The chain recombines TRBV4-1 with TRBJ1-5; the D is unclear. Germline assignment: CDR1 MGHRA and CDR2 YSYEKL. This CDR3 comprises 15 residues. With 5 bases removed from V and 6 bases from J, the gap between germline ends came to 17 bases. CDR3 nucleotide sequence: TGCGCCAGCAGCACACGGACCTTGACCGGTCAGCCCCAGCATTTT. Protein product: CASSTRTLTGQPQHF.

The chain couples TRBV4-1 to TRBJ1-2, with TRBD1 identical over 9 bases. The length of the CDR3 is 15 residues. V dropped 4 bases and J dropped 4; count of bases not matched to a gene: 7. Germline V gives CDR1 MGHRA, CDR2 YSYEKL. CDR3 in DNA: TGCGCCAGCAGCCTTACGACAGGGGGAGGCTATGGCTACACCTTC. Residues: CASSLTTGGGYGYTF.

The genes are TRBV28 and TRBJ1-2; D is ambiguous. This CDR3 is 14 amino acids long. The ends were cut back, 2 bases at V and 4 bases at J, with 11 bases in the middle. Per germline, CDR1 MDHEN and CDR2 SYDVKM. The CDR3: CASSLARLAYGYTF. CDR3 DNA sequence: TGTGCCAGCAGTTTAGCCAGGCTCGCCTATGGCTACACCTTC.

The genes are TRBV7-9 and TRBJ2-4; 9 bases match TRBD2. The CDR3 has 15 residues. V dropped 7 bases and J dropped 1; count of bases not matched to a gene: 5. Germline loops: CDR1 SEHNR, CDR2 FQNEAQ (reference sequence). The CDR3 DNA reads TGTGCCAGCATTAGCGGGAGCAGCGCCAAAAACATTCAGTACTTC. Its protein is CASISGSSAKNIQYF.

For the CDR3, the DNA is TGTGCCAGTATCCCATTCGGACTAGCTGGCAATGAGCAGTTCTTC. Protein sequence: CASIPFGLAGNEQFF. This chain connects TRBV7-9 to TRBJ2-1, with 8 bases matching TRBD2. The ends lost 9 bases at V and 6 bases at J; junction bases unmatched: 13. The CDR3 length is 15 residues. The V gene's germline CDR1 is SEHNR and CDR2 FQNEAQ (reference sequence).

CDR3: CASSYSTGGLGGYTF. In nucleotides, the CDR3 is TGTGCCAGCAGTTACTCGACAGGAGGATTGGGTGGCTACACCTTC. The gene calls are TRBV6-5 and TRBJ1-2; TRBD1 might be the D (6 bases). CDR3 length: 15 residues. V gave up 0 bases and J gave up 7 bases, with 15 bases separating them. Germline lookup yields CDR1 MNHEY and CDR2 SVGAGI.

The chain is built from TRBV7-9 and TRBJ2-1; a weak D match, TRBD1 (6 bases). The germline V gene encodes CDR1 SEHNR and CDR2 FQNEAQ (reference sequence). With 2 bases removed from V and 1 base from J, the gap between germline ends came to 9 bases. The CDR3 totals 15 residues. The CDR3 region is CASSLSQGSYNEQFF. In nucleotides, the CDR3 is TGTGCCAGCAGCTTATCCCAGGGGTCCTACAATGAGCAGTTCTTC.

There are a few counts of this clone. V gene TRBV5-4 combines with J gene TRBJ1-2; D is possibly TRBD1 (5 bases). CDR3 length: 14 residues. V lost 0 bases to trimming and J lost 1 base, with 7 bases between them. Germline assignment: CDR1 SGHNT and CDR2 YYREEE (reference sequence). CDR3 region: CASSLEGNNYGYTF. The CDR3 DNA is TGTGCCAGCAGCTTGGAGGGGAATAACTATGGCTACACCTTC.

There are a few counts of this clone. This chain links TRBV15 with TRBJ1-5; TRBD1 matches 10 bases. Losses at the gene ends were 3 bases for V and 1 base for J; bases not matched to a gene: 0. Germline values: CDR1 LNHNV, CDR2 YYDKDF (reference sequence). The CDR3 is 15 residues long. CDR3 residues: CATSRGQGSNQPQHF. Here the CDR3 DNA reads TGTGCCACCAGCAGGGGACAGGGGAGCAATCAGCCCCAGCATTTT.

The V and J genes are TRBV19 and TRBJ2-7; 7 positions agree with TRBD2. CDR1 and CDR2 (germline): LNHDA, SQIVND (reference sequence). The CDR3 extends over 15 amino acids. Losses at the gene ends were 2 bases for V and 0 bases for J; bases not matched to a gene: 4. CDR3 region: CASSINSGSSYEQYF. CDR3 nucleotides: TGTGCCAGTAGTATAAATAGCGGGTCCTCCTACGAGCAGTACTTC.

V gene TRBV9 combines with J gene TRBJ1-3; D is perhaps TRBD1 (6 bases). The CDR3 runs to 16 residues. Per germline, CDR1 SGDLS and CDR2 YYNGEE. The V end was cut by 0 bases, the J end by 0 bases, with 10 bases between. For the CDR3, the DNA is TGTGCCAGCAGCGTAGGCCAGGGGACCTCTGGAAACACCATATATTTT. Protein sequence: CASSVGQGTSGNTIYF.

This chain connects TRBV18 to TRBJ1-2, with TRBD1 matching over 9 bases. The germline CDR1 and CDR2 sequences are KGHSH and LQKENI. Trimming removed 6 bases from V and 8 bases from J; junction bases left unmatched: 4. CDR3 length: 12 residues. The CDR3 region is CASSRDRAGYTF. Written as DNA, the CDR3 is TGTGCCAGCTCCCGGGACAGGGCCGGCTACACCTTC.

V gene TRBV6-6 combines with J gene TRBJ1-5, with D uncertain. V shed 7 bases and J shed 3 bases, with 10 bases lying between them. CDR3 length: 13 amino acids. Germline-derived CDR1 and CDR2 are MNHNY and SVGAGI (reference sequence). The CDR3 is CASTLTDNQPQHF. The CDR3, as DNA: TGTGCCAGCACCTTAACGGACAATCAGCCCCAGCATTTT.

This clone was detected only once. The chain is built from TRBV7-3 and TRBJ2-5; D possibly corresponds to TRBD1 (6 bases). The CDR3 is 13 residues long. Germline V gene sequence: CDR1 SGHTA, CDR2 FQGTGA. V was cut by 8 bases and J by 1 base, with 11 bases left in between. The chain's CDR3 is CASSRGTQETQYF. In nucleotides, the CDR3 is TGTGCCAGCTCGAGGGGGACCCAAGAGACCCAGTACTTC.

This sequence joins TRBV6-6 and TRBJ1-4; weak D call: TRBD1 (5 bases). The length of the CDR3 is 15 residues. Looked up from germline, CDR1 is MNHNY and CDR2 is SVGAGI (reference sequence). The V and J ends lost 5 bases and 8 bases respectively, with 18 bases between them. In DNA, the CDR3 is TGTGCCAGCAGTATCGGGGGGGACCTAATGGAAAAACTGTTTTTT. This translates into CASSIGGDLMEKLFF.

The rearrangement uses TRBV15 and TRBJ1-5; D remains unclear. Germline CDR1 is LNHNV and CDR2 is YYDKDF (reference sequence). There are 15 residues in the CDR3. Trimming shortened V by 1 base and J by 6 bases, and 13 bases separated the two germline ends. The CDR3 sequence is CATSRGELATQPQHF. As DNA, the CDR3 is TGTGCCACCAGCAGAGGAGAGTTAGCAACTCAGCCCCAGCATTTT.

The chain links TRBV19 to TRBJ2-1; 13 nucleotides align to TRBD2. This CDR3 has 16 residues. Trimming cost V 4 bases and J 9 bases; bases outside gene matches: 9. Per germline, CDR1 LNHDA and CDR2 SQIVND (reference sequence). The CDR3 DNA reads TGTGCCAGTAGTACGGGACTAGCGGGGAATGGAGGTGAGCAGTTCTTC. It yields the protein CASSTGLAGNGGEQFF.

The V call is TRBV6-5, the J call TRBJ2-7; 11 nucleotides agree with TRBD1. The CDR3 has 15 amino acids. J gave up 5 bases and V 8 bases, and 11 bases lay outside the gene matches. The germline V gene encodes CDR1 MNHEY and CDR2 SVGAGI. The DNA of the CDR3 is TGTGCCAGCTTCCAATCCGGACAGGGGGCCCACGAGCAGTACTTC. This codes for CASFQSGQGAHEQYF.

This rearrangement joins TRBV2 to TRBJ2-1; 8 bases map to TRBD1. From germline, CDR1 is SNHLY and CDR2 FYNNEI. V trimming: 6 bases; J trimming: 5 bases; junction bases outside the gene matches: 3. The CDR3 sequence is 13 residues long. This CDR3 is CASRADRDNEQFF. The CDR3 bases are TGTGCCAGCAGGGCGGACAGGGACAATGAGCAGTTCTTC.